This TCR beta chain stems from a study of spatial heterogeneity in lung cancer. Overall study context: Detected beta-chain sequences consistently exceeded alpha-chain sequences.

The time point was: sample taken at primary tumor resection. The CDR3 runs 14 residues. CDR1 and CDR2 (germline): LNHDA, SQIVND (reference sequence). The trim removed 5 bases at V and 10 bases at J, leaving 11 bases unmatched. Via MiXCR, TCRdb re-called the 5' RACE reads, giving one row per CDR3 protein. The data show about 23,000 distinct CDR3 sequences, around 5.1% seen once. This clonotype was counted ten times or more. The source was PBMCs, collected at surgery. The source of this sequence is a male donor with early-stage non-small cell lung cancer. V gene TRBV19 combines with J gene TRBJ2-1; 7 bases are a match to TRBD1. The CDR3 nucleotides read TGTGCCAGTAGTTCCCGACAGGGAAGTTGGGAGCAGTTCTTC. Encoded protein: CASSSRQGSWEQFF.